The 32 T cell receptor beta chains below were found in one sample sequenced in a study of blood T cell repertoires in COVID-19. TCRdb keeps only in-frame clones here, not all; method: immunoSEQ multiplex PCR. The top ten clones hold 3% to 4.5% of a sample with some 170,000 clones, roughly 89% of them seen once. Source material: peripheral blood. The receptor set was obtained from an older woman who had recovered from COVID-19.

The CDR3 coding sequence is TGTGCCAGCAGTTTCAGGGGGTATGGCTACACCTTC. Protein: CASSFRGYGYTF. The V gene is TRBV12-3 or TRBV12-4, the J gene TRBJ1-2, with TRBD1 identical over 7 bases. V trimming: 3 bases; J trimming: 5 bases; junction bases outside the gene matches: 0. This CDR3 is 12 amino acids long.

This rearrangement joins TRBV9 to TRBJ2-2, with D unclear. V was pared by 1 base and J by 1 base, with 5 bases between. Germline V CDR1 and CDR2: SGDLS, YYNGEE. The CDR3 contains 14 residues. The CDR3 reads CASSVSGNTGELFF. CDR3 DNA: TGTGCCAGCAGCGTATCAGGGAACACCGGGGAGCTGTTTTTT.

This sequence joins TRBV7-9 and TRBJ1-4; TRBD1 might be the D (6 bases). The CDR3 consists of 13 residues. V lost 3 bases, J lost 8 bases, and 10 bases lay in between. In germline, CDR1 is SEHNR, CDR2 FQNEAQ (reference sequence). The chain's CDR3 is CASSFQGTEKLFF. The CDR3 DNA reads TGTGCCAGCAGCTTCCAGGGGACGGAAAAACTGTTTTTT. The whole variable domain, filled in from reference TRBV7-9 and TRBJ1-4, reads DTGVSQNPRHKITKRGQNVTFRCDPISEHNRLYWYRQTLGQGPEFLTYFQNEAQLEKSRLLSDRFSAERPKGSFSTLEIQRTEQGDSAMYLCASSFQGTEKLFFGSGTQLSVL.

The chain links TRBV24-1 to TRBJ2-1; no firm D call. This CDR3 has 16 amino acids. V lost 1 base to trimming and J lost 0 bases, with 9 bases between them. CDR1 KGHDR and CDR2 SFDVKD come from the germline V gene. The CDR3 loop is CATSDFTRSSYNEQFF. The CDR3 DNA is TGTGCCACCAGTGATTTTACGAGGAGCTCCTACAATGAGCAGTTCTTC.

This chain joins TRBV19 and TRBJ1-2; possibly TRBD1 for D (6 bases). CDR1 LNHDA and CDR2 SQIVND come from the germline V gene (reference sequence). The CDR3 consists of 14 residues. V lost 6 bases, J lost 2 bases, and 13 bases lay in between. CDR3 nucleotide sequence: TGTGCCAGTAGCCCTGGGAGGGGGAACTATGGCTACACCTTC. The encoded protein is CASSPGRGNYGYTF.

The chain has TRBV10-3 and TRBJ2-2, with 11 bases identical to TRBD2. This CDR3 contains 18 residues. Germline V gene lookup returns CDR1 ENHRY and CDR2 SYGVKD. J was trimmed by 6 bases and V by 0 bases; bases with no gene match: 9. The CDR3 loop is CAISESPPSGGKSGELFF. CDR3 DNA: TGTGCCATCAGTGAGTCGCCCCCTAGCGGGGGGAAGTCCGGGGAGCTGTTTTTT.

V and J are TRBV6-4 and TRBJ2-1; 7 positions agree with TRBD1. Germline CDR1 and CDR2: MRHNA and SNTAGT. V shed 4 bases and J 5 bases; nucleotides not matched to a gene: 5. The CDR3 totals 14 residues. CDR3 residues: CASSAGQQNNEQFF. DNA for the CDR3: TGTGCCAGCAGTGCGGGACAGCAAAACAATGAGCAGTTCTTC.

The V gene is TRBV5-4, the J gene TRBJ2-5; 8 nucleotides align to TRBD2. Germline values: CDR1 SGHNT, CDR2 YYREEE (reference sequence). This CDR3 comprises 14 residues. V trimming: 7 bases; J trimming: 2 bases; junction bases outside the gene matches: 7. In DNA, the CDR3 is TGTGCCAGCGCTCGTACGGGGGGGCAAGAGACCCAGTACTTC. Amino acid sequence: CASARTGGQETQYF.

This clone was counted ten times or more. Distinct nucleotide sequences in the sample also encode this CDR3. The chain combines TRBV10-3 with TRBJ1-2, with a weak D call TRBD1 (6 bases). V was shortened by 3 bases and J by 2 bases, with 10 bases between the two germline ends. CDR3 length equals 14 residues. CDR1 and CDR2 (germline): ENHRY, SYGVKD. The CDR3 protein is CAISESQGNYGYTF. The CDR3 DNA reads TGTGCCATCAGTGAAAGCCAGGGGAACTATGGCTACACCTTC.

The rearrangement uses TRBV18 and TRBJ2-7; unclear D gene. Germline V CDR1 and CDR2: KGHSH, LQKENI. This CDR3 comprises 14 residues. V shed 3 bases and J shed 2 bases, with 11 bases lying between them. Here the CDR3 DNA reads TGTGCCAGCTCACCCCCCCAAGCGACCTACGAGCAGTACTTC. Its translation is CASSPPQATYEQYF. The full variable domain, completed using reference TRBV18 and TRBJ2-7, is NAGVMQNPRHLVRRRGQEARLRCSPMKGHSHVYWYRQLPEEGLKFMVYLQKENIIDESGMPKERFSAEFPKEGPSILRIQQVVRGDSAAYFCASSPPQATYEQYFGPGTRLTVT.

This clone has a handful of counts. The chain uses TRBV11-2 and TRBJ1-2; D not resolved. V lost 1 base to trimming and J lost 1 base, with 16 bases between them. CDR1 and CDR2 from the germline V gene are SGHAT and FQNNGV. The CDR3 is 17 amino acids. The CDR3, as DNA: TGTGCCAGCAGCTTAGCTGGACTGGCCGCCTTTAACTATGGCTACACCTTC. Translating gives CASSLAGLAAFNYGYTF.

This chain links TRBV11-2 with TRBJ2-7; D not resolved. V lost 2 bases to trimming and J lost 4 bases, with 9 bases between them. From germline, CDR1 is SGHAT and CDR2 FQNNGV. This CDR3 region has 13 residues. The CDR3 coding sequence is TGTGCCAGCAGCTTAAGCACAGCTTACGAGCAGTACTTC. It is translated as CASSLSTAYEQYF. The full variable domain, with the rest looked up from reference TRBV11-2 and TRBJ2-7, is EAGVAQSPRYKIIEKRQSVAFWCNPISGHATLYWYQQILGQGPKLLIQFQNNGVVDDSQLPKDRFSAERLKGVDSTLKIQPAKLEDSAVYLCASSLSTAYEQYFGPGTRLTVT.

This chain connects TRBV21-1 to TRBJ2-5; the table assigns TRBD1, which was not confirmed against the DNA. TRBV21-1 is listed as a pseudogene. This CDR3 is built from 14 residues. In DNA form, the CDR3 reads TGTGCCAGCAGCAAAGGGGACAGGAAAGAGACCCAGTACTTC. Protein sequence: CASSKGDRKETQYF.

V usage is TRBV7-9 and J usage is TRBJ1-2, with 10 bases aligning to TRBD1. The CDR3 totals 12 residues. Germline values: CDR1 SEHNR, CDR2 FQNEAQ (reference sequence). V was clipped by 4 bases and J by 7 bases; unmatched bases: 0. This chain's CDR3 is CASSWTGGGYTF. CDR3 DNA: TGTGCCAGCAGCTGGACAGGGGGTGGCTACACCTTC. The variable domain in full, with the rest retrieved from reference TRBV7-9 and TRBJ1-2, is DTGVSQNPRHKITKRGQNVTFRCDPISEHNRLYWYRQTLGQGPEFLTYFQNEAQLEKSRLLSDRFSAERPKGSFSTLEIQRTEQGDSAMYLCASSWTGGGYTFGSGTRLTVV.

J is TRBJ1-4 and V is TRBV27; 8 bases fit TRBD1. Germline V CDR1 and CDR2: MNHEY, SMNVEV (reference sequence). With 5 bases clipped from V and 7 bases from J, the junction kept 6 bases outside the gene matches. The CDR3 runs to 14 residues. This CDR3 is CASSPRTGFEKLFF. As DNA, the CDR3 is TGTGCCAGCAGTCCCCGGACAGGGTTTGAAAAACTGTTTTTT.

J is TRBJ1-1 and V is TRBV19; the match to TRBD1 covers 9 bases. The CDR3 spans 14 residues. Trimming cost V 6 bases and J 5 bases; bases outside gene matches: 7. Germline lookup yields CDR1 LNHDA and CDR2 SQIVND (reference sequence). CDR3: CASRYRGQATEAFF. As DNA, the CDR3 is TGTGCCAGTAGATACAGGGGGCAAGCGACTGAAGCTTTCTTT.

J is TRBJ2-1 and V is TRBV4-3; TRBD1 is a possible D gene (7 bases). Per germline, CDR1 LGHNA and CDR2 YSLEER. The V end lost 4 bases, the J end lost 3 bases, and 13 bases lay between the germline ends. The CDR3 runs to 15 residues. The CDR3 coding sequence is TGCGCCAGCAGCCTCAGGGGGGACAGCTACAATGAGCAGTTCTTC. This translates into CASSLRGDSYNEQFF.

The chain joins TRBV7-9 to TRBJ1-3, with D unresolved. Germline V lookup: CDR1 SEHNR, CDR2 FQNEAQ (reference sequence). The V end lost 0 bases, the J end lost 2 bases, and 2 bases lay between the germline ends. This CDR3 spans 13 amino acids. This CDR3 is CASSLATGNTIYF. In DNA, the CDR3 is TGTGCCAGCAGCTTAGCTACTGGAAACACCATATATTTT. The full variable domain, in which reference TRBV7-9 and TRBJ1-3 provide the parts outside the CDR3, is DTGVSQNPRHKITKRGQNVTFRCDPISEHNRLYWYRQTLGQGPEFLTYFQNEAQLEKSRLLSDRFSAERPKGSFSTLEIQRTEQGDSAMYLCASSLATGNTIYFGEGSWLTVV.

This chain uses TRBV4-2 with TRBJ2-1; D is possibly TRBD2 (6 bases). There are 17 residues in the CDR3. The V and J ends lost 1 base and 5 bases respectively, with 18 bases between them. Germline CDR1 is LGHNA and CDR2 is YNFKEQ. This chain's CDR3 is CASSQALRRLAHNEQFF. The CDR3 region has the DNA TGTGCCAGCAGCCAAGCCCTCAGGCGGCTAGCGCACAATGAGCAGTTCTTC.

This clone was counted a single time. The chain links TRBV6-5 to TRBJ2-5, with 9 bases matching TRBD2. CDR3 size: 14 residues. CDR1 and CDR2 from the germline V gene are MNHEY and SVGAGI. Trimming took 8 bases from V and 5 from J; bases not matched to a gene: 9. The CDR3 DNA sequence: TGTGCCAGCGACGGCGGGGGGGCCGCGGAGACCCAGTACTTC. Residues: CASDGGGAAETQYF.

The chain employs TRBV3-1 (or the pseudogene TRBV3-2) and TRBJ2-2; TRBD2 might be the D (6 bases). Germline assignment: CDR1 LGHDT and CDR2 YNNKEL (reference sequence). The ends were cut back, 7 bases at V and 7 bases at J, with 13 bases in the middle. The length of the CDR3 is 13 residues. The CDR3 DNA reads TGTGCCAGCACCCGGTGGGGAGGCGGGGAGCTGTTTTTT. This gives the protein CASTRWGGGELFF.

In nucleotides, the CDR3 is TGTGCCAGAAGCTTAGAGGACAGGGGGGGAGGAGAGCAGTACTTC. Amino acid sequence: CARSLEDRGGGEQYF. The chain joins TRBV7-5 to TRBJ2-7; TRBD1 reflects the table's D call only, with no check against the DNA. TRBV7-5 is shown as a pseudogene. This CDR3 is built from 15 residues.

V is TRBV9 and J is TRBJ1-2, with no clear D. The V end was cut by 4 bases, the J end by 7 bases, with 11 bases between. This CDR3 has 12 residues. CDR1 SGDLS and CDR2 YYNGEE come from the germline V gene. CDR3 coding DNA: TGTGCCAGCAGCATGACATCCAGTGGCTACACCTTC. Protein sequence: CASSMTSSGYTF.

This chain connects TRBV14 to TRBJ2-3; D gene unclear. This CDR3 is built from 14 residues. CDR1 is SGHDN and CDR2 is FVKESK in the germline V gene. V dropped 4 bases and J dropped 0 bases, with 8 bases sitting between them. The CDR3: CASSRAPSTDTQYF. CDR3 DNA: TGTGCCAGCAGCCGGGCCCCTAGCACAGATACGCAGTATTTT.

In this sample, this clone turned up a few times. V usage is TRBV28 and J usage is TRBJ2-7, with a possible D match to TRBD1 (7 bases). This CDR3 has 16 residues. Trimming left V 3 bases short and J 7 bases short, with 22 bases between. Germline V lookup: CDR1 MDHEN, CDR2 SYDVKM. In DNA, the CDR3 is TGTGCCAGCAGTTTGGGCGGGGACAGCCTCCTCCGGGAGCAGTACTTC. This sequence encodes CASSLGGDSLLREQYF.

The chain has TRBV5-1 and TRBJ1-3, with D unresolved. Germline V gives CDR1 SGHRS, CDR2 YFSETQ. The CDR3 totals 15 residues. The germline V and J ends were trimmed by 7 bases and 0 bases, with 14 bases remaining between them. The CDR3 sequence is CASGPGRNSGNTIYF. CDR3 DNA: TGCGCCAGCGGGCCCGGCAGAAACTCTGGAAACACCATATATTTT.

V is TRBV5-1 and J is TRBJ1-2; TRBD1 agrees at 12 bases. The V gene end was trimmed by 5 bases and the J gene end by 5 bases; junction bases not matched to a gene: 7. The CDR3 runs 15 residues. Germline values: CDR1 SGHRS, CDR2 YFSETQ. As DNA, the CDR3 is TGCGCCAGCAGGCCGGGACAGGGGGCTTCGTATGGCTACACCTTC. This encodes CASRPGQGASYGYTF.

V is TRBV5-4 and J is TRBJ2-3, with D maybe TRBD2 (6 bases). Germline loops: CDR1 SGHNT, CDR2 YYREEE (reference sequence). V was shortened by 5 bases and J by 6 bases, with 10 bases between the two germline ends. There are 12 residues in the CDR3. The CDR3 sequence is CASRSEGDTQYF. In nucleotides, the CDR3 is TGTGCCAGCAGATCGGAGGGGGATACGCAGTATTTT.

This sequence joins TRBV10-2 and TRBJ1-5; D call uncertain. Trimming left V 0 bases short and J 0 bases short, with 12 bases between. Per the germline V gene, CDR1 is WSHSY and CDR2 is SAAADI. There are 17 residues in the CDR3. The CDR3 sequence: CASSESRGEGSNQPQHF. The CDR3 nucleotides are TGCGCCAGCAGTGAGTCACGGGGAGAAGGTAGCAATCAGCCCCAGCATTTT.

V usage is TRBV3-1 (or the pseudogene TRBV3-2) and J usage is TRBJ2-3; TRBD2 agrees at 8 bases. Trimming cost V 2 bases and J 5 bases; bases outside gene matches: 6. The CDR3 has 15 residues. Germline values: CDR1 LGHDT, CDR2 YNNKEL (reference sequence). CDR3 loop: CASSQQAGGKDTQYF. The CDR3 bases are TGTGCCAGCAGCCAACAGGCGGGGGGAAAAGATACGCAGTATTTT.

The V and J genes are TRBV7-2 and TRBJ1-4; weak D call: TRBD1 (6 bases). Germline CDR1 and CDR2: SGHTA and FQGNSA. The ends were cut back, 1 base at V and 0 bases at J, with 15 bases in the middle. This CDR3 region has 18 residues. CDR3: CASSLEQGYFATNEKLFF. CDR3 in DNA: TGTGCCAGCAGCTTAGAACAGGGTTATTTTGCAACTAATGAAAAACTGTTTTTT.

The chain is built from TRBV29-1 and TRBJ2-5; TRBD1 is a possible D gene (7 bases). The length of the CDR3 is 13 residues. The V and J ends lost 6 bases and 1 base respectively, with 12 bases between them. Looked up from germline, CDR1 is SQVTM and CDR2 is ANQGSEA. The CDR3 reads CSVRQGLQETQYF. CDR3 nucleotide sequence: TGCAGCGTACGACAGGGACTCCAAGAGACCCAGTACTTC.